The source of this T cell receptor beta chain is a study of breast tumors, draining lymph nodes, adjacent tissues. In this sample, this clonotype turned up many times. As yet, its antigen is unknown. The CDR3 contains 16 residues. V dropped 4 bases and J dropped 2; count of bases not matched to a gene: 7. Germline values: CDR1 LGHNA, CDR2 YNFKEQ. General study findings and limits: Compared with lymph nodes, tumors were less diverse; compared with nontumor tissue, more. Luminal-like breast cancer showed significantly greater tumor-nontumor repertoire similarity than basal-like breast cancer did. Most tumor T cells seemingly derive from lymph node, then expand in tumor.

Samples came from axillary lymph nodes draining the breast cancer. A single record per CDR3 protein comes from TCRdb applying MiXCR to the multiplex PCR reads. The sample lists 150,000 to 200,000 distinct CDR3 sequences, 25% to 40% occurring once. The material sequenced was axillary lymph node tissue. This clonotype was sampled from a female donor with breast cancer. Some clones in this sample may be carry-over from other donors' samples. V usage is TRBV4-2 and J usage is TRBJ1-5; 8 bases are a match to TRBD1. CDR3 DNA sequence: TGTGCCAGCAGCCTCATCGACAGGGGTGGCAATCAGCCCCAGCATTTT. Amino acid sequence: CASSLIDRGGNQPQHF.